The 8 T cell receptor beta chains listed next were all sequenced from one sample in a study of shared clonotypes between healthy human individuals. The data were produced by immunoSEQ multiplex PCR, yet TCRdb's version contains in-frame clones alone and is incomplete. This table has 1 million to 1.3 million clones, around three quarters appearing once. Sequencing was done on a sample of memory CD4+ T cells from PBMCs. Subset defined: CD45RA-negative fraction. Every receptor here comes from a man younger than 30 in good health. Some clones in this sample may be carry-over from other donors' samples.

The rearrangement joins TRBV28 to TRBJ1-1, with D possibly matching TRBD1 (6 bases). There are 13 residues in the CDR3. V lost 7 bases to trimming and J lost 3 bases, with 12 bases between them. The germline V gene has CDR1 MDHEN and CDR2 SYDVKM. CDR3 sequence (DNA): TGTGCCAGCAACCAGGGGAGGTACACTGAAGCTTTCTTT. Translation: CASNQGRYTEAFF. Filled out from reference TRBV28 and TRBJ1-1, the complete variable domain reads DVKVTQSSRYLVKRTGEKVFLECVQDMDHENMFWYRQDPGLGLRLIYFSYDVKMKEKGDIPEGYSVSREKKERFSLILESASTNQTSMYLCASNQGRYTEAFFGQGTRLTVV.

The V call is TRBV28, the J call TRBJ2-7; D may correspond to TRBD1 or TRBD2 (7 bases each). The germline V and J ends were trimmed by 7 bases and 3 bases, with 28 bases remaining between them. Germline-derived CDR1 and CDR2 are MDHEN and SYDVKM. CDR3 length: 18 amino acids. As DNA, the CDR3 is TGTGCCAGCACCTTCACCCTTTCCAGGGGGGGTATCGGCTACGAGCAGTACTTC. Translating gives CASTFTLSRGGIGYEQYF.

The chain has TRBV25-1 and TRBJ1-1; 7 bases agree with TRBD1. Germline V gene lookup returns CDR1 MGHDK and CDR2 SYGVNS. This CDR3 spans 13 amino acids. Germline trimming cut 7 bases from V and 1 base from J; bases unmatched to any gene: 3. CDR3: CASIRQGNTEAFF. CDR3 in DNA: TGTGCCAGCATTCGACAGGGGAACACTGAAGCTTTCTTT.

The chain combines TRBV5-4 with TRBJ1-1; D is uncertain. CDR3 size: 14 residues. Germline V gives CDR1 SGHNT, CDR2 YYREEE (reference sequence). Trimming shortened V by 0 bases and J by 2 bases, and 8 bases separated the two germline ends. The CDR3 DNA follows: TGTGCCAGCAGCTTGGACCTCGCTAACACTGAAGCTTTCTTT. This gives the protein CASSLDLANTEAFF.

The rearrangement joins TRBV4-3 to TRBJ1-4, with unresolved D. V was cut by 0 bases and J by 7 bases, with 9 bases left in between. Germline V gives CDR1 LGHNA, CDR2 YSLEER. The CDR3 length is 14 residues. CDR3 bases: TGCGCCAGCAGCCAAGATCTACGGCTTGAAAAACTGTTTTTT. This translates into CASSQDLRLEKLFF.

V gene TRBV12-5 combines with J gene TRBJ2-5, with D hard to call. V lost 2 bases and J lost 14, with 18 bases in between. The CDR3 sequence is 13 residues long. The germline CDR1 and CDR2 sequences are LGHNT and FRNRAP. The CDR3 spells CASGLIGNRRLYF. In nucleotides, the CDR3 is TGTGCTAGTGGTTTGATCGGTAACAGACGACTTTACTTC.

This clone showed up just a few times. The chain combines TRBV14 with TRBJ2-1; the match to TRBD2 covers 9 bases. With V trimmed by 4 bases and J by 9 bases, 19 bases remained unmatched. The germline CDR1 and CDR2 sequences are SGHDN and FVKESK. The CDR3 length is 18 residues. The CDR3 nucleotides read TGTGCCAGCAGCCCCCCGCGGGGAGCGGGAGGATCCTCAGGTGAGCAGTTCTTC. This gives the protein CASSPPRGAGGSSGEQFF.

Worth noting for this clone: A far larger clone is one base from this, pointing to a likely read error. This chain uses TRBV25-1 with TRBJ1-1; 8 bases align to TRBD1. Germline-derived CDR1 and CDR2 are MGHDK and SYGVNS. Trimming at V came to 4 bases and at J to 6 bases, leaving 10 bases not matched to a gene. This CDR3 contains 15 residues. The CDR3 loop is CASSGNRGWEAEAFF. CDR3 DNA: TGTGCCAGCAGTGGCAACAGGGGGTGGGAAGCTGAAGCTTTCTTT.